The 9 T cell receptor beta chains presented below share a single source sample, sequenced in a study of blood T cell repertoires in COVID-19. Sequencing was performed with immunoSEQ multiplex PCR; in TCRdb, only in-frame clones are kept and a portion is missing. The sample consists of roughly 290,000 clones, around nine tenths of them appearing once. The sample consisted of peripheral blood. The receptors derive from a woman in her 30s with COVID-19, enrolled during active disease.

This clone has a single count. The CDR3 bases are TGCGCCAGCTCACAGAGGGCTCACACTGAAGCTTTCTTT. Translating gives CASSQRAHTEAFF. The chain employs TRBV5-1 and TRBJ1-1; D ambiguous. Germline V lookup: CDR1 SGHRS, CDR2 YFSETQ. The V end lost 7 bases, the J end lost 3 bases, and 13 bases lay between the germline ends. CDR3 size: 13 residues.

Concerning this clone: The junction departs from germline at one end; a sequencing error may be responsible. The rearrangement uses TRBV4-1 and TRBJ2-1, with 7 bases aligning to TRBD2. Looked up from germline, CDR1 is MGHRA and CDR2 is YSYEKL. This CDR3 region has 12 residues. The CDR3 sequence is CASSHSGALILF. In DNA, the CDR3 is TGCGCCAGCAGCCACAGCGGGGCCTTGATCCTCTTC.

The rearrangement joins TRBV29-1 to TRBJ2-7; possible D gene TRBD1, 6 bases. CDR3 length equals 15 residues. Germline loops: CDR1 SQVTM, CDR2 ANQGSEA. V shed 0 bases and J shed 5 bases, with 17 bases lying between them. CDR3 loop: CSVEDGLGGSDEQYF. For the CDR3, the DNA is TGCAGCGTTGAAGATGGTTTAGGGGGTTCGGACGAGCAGTACTTC.

This clone was recorded only once. The J gene is TRBJ2-1, the V gene TRBV15; 11 bases fit TRBD2. The CDR3 spans 15 residues. Germline V lookup: CDR1 LNHNV, CDR2 YYDKDF (reference sequence). Germline trimming cut 3 bases from V and 8 bases from J; bases unmatched to any gene: 6. The CDR3 loop is CATSRVAGGRHEQFF. The CDR3 nucleotides are TGTGCCACCAGCAGGGTAGCGGGAGGGCGTCATGAGCAGTTCTTC.

The chain joins TRBV28 to TRBJ2-5; D is possibly TRBD1 (5 bases). CDR1 is MDHEN and CDR2 is SYDVKM in the germline V gene. V dropped 4 bases and J dropped 5 bases, with 14 bases sitting between them. The CDR3 consists of 14 residues. The CDR3 spells CASSYARVWETQYF. CDR3 nucleotides: TGTGCCAGCAGTTACGCCAGGGTATGGGAGACCCAGTACTTC. Together with reference TRBV28 and TRBJ2-5, the CDR3 gives the full variable domain: DVKVTQSSRYLVKRTGEKVFLECVQDMDHENMFWYRQDPGLGLRLIYFSYDVKMKEKGDIPEGYSVSREKKERFSLILESASTNQTSMYLCASSYARVWETQYFGPGTRLLVL.

The gene calls are TRBV24-1 and TRBJ2-1; 8 bases match TRBD2. V trimming: 5 bases; J trimming: 7 bases; junction bases outside the gene matches: 6. The germline V gene encodes CDR1 KGHDR and CDR2 SFDVKD. The CDR3 runs to 14 residues. In nucleotides, the CDR3 is TGTGCCACCAGTGTATCGGGGACTAGGAATGAGCAGTTCTTC. Amino acids: CATSVSGTRNEQFF.

The chain carries TRBV7-2 and TRBJ1-6; possibly TRBD1 for D (6 bases). Trimming stripped 4 bases from V and 8 bases from J, with 15 bases between. The CDR3 has 15 residues. Germline V gene sequence: CDR1 SGHTA, CDR2 FQGNSA. CDR3 sequence reads: CASSYNQGRDSPLHF. The CDR3 nucleotides are TGTGCCAGCAGCTACAACCAGGGGAGGGATTCACCCCTCCACTTT.

The V and J genes are TRBV2 and TRBJ1-4, with a weak D call TRBD1 (5 bases). The germline CDR1 and CDR2 sequences are SNHLY and FYNNEI. V lost 4 bases and J lost 3, with 9 bases in between. The CDR3 sequence is 14 residues long. CDR3 protein: CASSVHRSNEKLFF. CDR3 DNA: TGTGCCAGCAGTGTTCACAGGTCTAATGAAAAACTGTTTTTT. The complete variable domain, with remaining parts taken from reference TRBV2 and TRBJ1-4, reads EPEVTQTPSHQVTQMGQEVILRCVPISNHLYFYWYRQILGQKVEFLVSFYNNEISEKSEIFDDQFSVERPDGSNFTLKIRSTKLEDSAMYFCASSVHRSNEKLFFGSGTQLSVL.

The genes are TRBV5-4 and TRBJ1-4; TRBD1 aligns across 7 bases. Losses at the gene ends were 4 bases for V and 3 bases for J; bases not matched to a gene: 6. The CDR3 is made up of 15 amino acids. Germline V lookup: CDR1 SGHNT, CDR2 YYREEE (reference sequence). CDR3 in DNA: TGTGCCAGCAGCAGTAACAGGGGAGCTAATGAAAAACTGTTTTTT. This sequence encodes CASSSNRGANEKLFF.